This entry features one TCR beta chain sequence. What antigen it recognizes has not been identified. There are no base qualities to consult, and no much larger clone falls within one base. This record comes from a study of cytomegalovirus exposure and HLA in healthy donors (dated by TCRdb to 2016 to 2017). In the study overall: In an earlier analysis of roughly 500 of the donors, 276 Gb of sequence data and 90 million to 120 million unique TCR beta sequences from some 170 million T cells were reported. An early release covering 550 to 650 HLA-typed donors comprised approximately 300 gigabases of sequencing data and around 85 million unique TCR sequences. Of the 300 to 500 genotyped donors, approximately 80% were placed in the genetic ancestry cluster associated with self-reported Caucasian donors. The study aimed to test whether signatures of past pathogen exposure could be identified by cataloging public T cell receptors. Using immunosequencing, the study profiled T cell repertoires from roughly 650 subjects and related those repertoires to cytomegalovirus serostatus. Besides the first cohort of 500 to 700 subjects, a separate validation cohort made up of some 110 different subjects was used. The study combined high-throughput TCR immunosequencing, statistical association of individual TCRs with disease status, and machine learning to predict cytomegalovirus infection status. In a later analysis, previously published TCR beta repertoires from 666 donors were re-analyzed and high-resolution HLA genotyping was added so that TCR occurrence patterns could be studied. Rather than drawing on any new phenotypic data, the later analysis identified candidate immune exposures from TCR beta sequences and the way those sequences occurred across donors. An earlier analysis of more than 450 of the donors used high-throughput TCR beta sequencing to judge whether each TCR beta V gene segment behaved as functional or pseudogenic. Alongside the repertoire data, information on donor age, sex, ethnicity and CMV serostatus was compiled. In a later genetic analysis, genome-wide SNP genotypes for about 55% of the 666 donors were used, and that subset was treated as a discovery cohort. All discovery cohort repertoires had been generated on a single sequencing platform. Both class I and class II loci were covered by HLA typing, at four-digit resolution. Typing coverage differed by locus: A, B, C, DRB1 and DQB1 were typed in roughly 620-630 donors, DQA1 in roughly 500, DPA1 in 600 to 610, and DPB1 in around 490. A handful of DR-DQ haplotypes were handled as single units for association and clustering because linkage in the cohort was strong. Among 398 genotyped donors of the cohort, an average of 235,054 unique TCR beta nucleotide sequences were sequenced per donor, 15% to 20% of them non-productive.

The cohort was made up of roughly 670 healthy bone marrow donors. At the time of sampling, every cohort member was nominally healthy, though immune exposures that went unrecorded were likely present. The donor tested CMV seronegative and was one of the 352 seronegative cohort members. A peripheral blood sample was provided by each donor, and peripheral blood mononuclear cells were used for TCR beta sequencing. Genomic DNA was extracted from the blood cell samples with the Qiagen DNeasy Blood Extraction Kit. Results and caveats for the whole study, not just this receptor: CMV serostatus was the only immune exposure information available for the cohort. In an earlier analysis of more than 450 of the donors, most TCR beta V segments were observed in productive rearrangements about 87% or about 30% of the time, broadly matching IMGT annotations. Correlated functional status among segregating V segments might be attributable to linkage disequilibrium, but an unknown experimental factor could not be ruled out. V-gene and J-gene trimming of TCR beta chains was associated with a missense DCLRE1C variant in a later genetic analysis, and the association was replicated in an independent cohort. In vitro tests confirmed that a few of the cytomegalovirus-associated TCR beta chains recognize cytomegalovirus antigens. Most CMV-associated TCR beta chains appeared to be HLA-restricted in a later analysis, and the HLA associations seemed to be driven largely by CMV exposure. In a later genetic analysis, fewer N-insertions in productive TCRs were reported among donors in an Asian-associated ancestry cluster than the approximately 670-donor mean. In this cohort, only TCR beta chains were sequenced, and detectable features were limited by the absence of alpha or paired-chain data. The classifier was reported to diagnose cytomegalovirus status with high specificity and sensitivity in both the original and validation cohorts. A cluster of highly shared sequence variants was judged likely to be a technical artifact of the sequencing pipeline. In a later analysis, 16,951 TCR beta sequences were associated with specific HLA alleles at a false discovery rate of 0.05. Because counts were too low, roughly 18 rarely observed V segments, including chromosome 9 orphons, were left out of the earlier analysis of 587 of the donors. When HLA alleles, especially DR and DQ, strongly co-occurred, attributing TCR associations to individual alleles was difficult. A total of about 150 TCR beta chains were listed by the study as associated with cytomegalovirus. Presence/absence analyses assumed roughly uniform sequencing depth across donors, an assumption that may not hold. A later analysis reported that several top co-occurrence clusters appeared linked to parvovirus B19, influenza, CMV and Epstein-Barr virus. It was suggested by the authors that the approach could potentially be generalized to other disease states and immunological phenotypes. According to a later analysis, TCR association rates differed among HLA loci, with DRB1 alleles showing the most associated TCRs and HLA-C alleles showing the fewest. Compared with equally common non-associated chains, HLA-associated TCR beta chains in a later analysis were more clonally expanded and had lower generation probabilities. A further reported finding was that TCR beta sequences accurately predicted the HLA-A and HLA-B alleles for most subjects in the first cohort. HLA typing was unavailable for some donors at each locus, so association tests used only the typed subset. Most TCR sequences were seen in very few donors, while some public TCRs were found in many individuals.

Receptor amplification or capture employed the immunoSEQ multiplex PCR assay. For the multiplex PCR, a mixture combining 60 forward primers for TCR Vbeta segments and 13 reverse primers for TCR Jbeta segments was used. Amplification of the CDR3 region of rearranged TCR beta genes was performed with a multiplex PCR assay on genomic DNA. The amplified TCR beta libraries were sequenced on the Illumina HiSeq System as 87-base-pair reads. The study's processing was this. A later analysis tallied around 87 million unique TCR beta chains across the 666 repertoires, and about 10 million of those chains were shared by two or more donors. Raw reads were error-corrected and collapsed into unique sequences with a nearest-neighbor algorithm that merged closely related sequences to remove PCR and sequencing errors. V, D and J gene segments were assigned by aligning CDR3 sequences to IMGT reference sequences. Each retained sequence needed at least a six-nucleotide match to both a V gene segment and a J gene segment. Rearrangements were classified as productive when the CDR3 lacked stop codons and remained in frame with V and J, and all other rearrangements were classified as non-productive. Following IMGT convention, CDR3 was defined as the stretch from the second conserved V-encoded cysteine to the conserved J-encoded phenylalanine. In an earlier analysis of approximately 590 of the donors, sequences lacking an unambiguous match to a single V gene segment were excluded. In an earlier analysis of approximately 500 of the donors, a V segment was called functional when productive rearrangements were above 56.7%, and segregating when the standard deviation between donors exceeded 5%. A statistical classification framework was built to diagnose cytomegalovirus status from the catalog of TCR beta chain sequences. In a later analysis, V and J genes were assigned by comparing TCR nucleotide sequences against IMGT/GENE-DB human TR gene sequences. A later analysis assigned CDR3 sequences and most-parsimonious VDJ recombination scenarios with the TCRdist pipeline. In a later analysis, each TCR beta chain was defined by its CDR3 amino acid sequence together with its V-gene family, and reads without a unique V-gene family were excluded. A later analysis removed 592 highly shared, low-generation-probability nucleotide sequences to deal with suspected cross-contamination and a sequencing artifact. In a later analysis, a clonal expansion index was calculated for each public chain from normalized within-repertoire ranks of inferred template counts. In a later analysis, generation probabilities were computed with a VDJ recombination model fitted to out-of-frame rearrangements, and the resulting probabilities were checked against IGoR. A later analysis scored TCR-TCR, TCR-HLA and TCR-CMV co-occurrence with hypergeometric tests, applying a repertoire-size bias correction to TCR pairs. To estimate false discovery rates, a later analysis permuted the HLA or CMV assignments 20 times. A later analysis grouped co-occurring TCRs with DBSCAN, adding TCRdist sequence similarity when clustering within HLA-allele-positive subsets. Co-occurrence clustering excluded repertoires with fewer than 30,000 or more than 120,000 public chains, plus five with anomalous nucleotide sharing. Drawn from immuneACCESS, this table holds only the in-frame rearrangements with V and J called that TCRdb kept. Clones are partly lost; checked studies trace under half to an unresolved V gene and leave the rest unexplained. The V and J calls and the clone size are those of that table, but D and trimming were determined from the DNA. The table for this sample lists about 200,000 clones; around 83% of them were counted only once. The ten largest clones represent 1.2% to 1.5% of the sample.

The sample was PBMCs. The TCR sequence derives from a girl aged 5-17 years in good health and CMV-seronegative.

The base sequence is TGTGCCAGCAGTGACCGGACGGGGATCTCCTACGAGCAGTACTTC. Translated, this is CASSDRTGISYEQYF. Rearrangement joined TRBV6-1 to TRBJ2-7; the D region possibly corresponds to TRBD2 (5 bases align). Inclusive of the bounding cysteine and phenylalanine, the CDR3 is 15 residues long. Of all the DNA, just the CDR3 is kept, 45 bases in frame from base 1. CDR1 and CDR2, looked up from the germline V gene, are MNHNS and SASEGT. The junction shows trimming of 3 bases on V and 0 bases on J, plus 12 bases between the germline ends.